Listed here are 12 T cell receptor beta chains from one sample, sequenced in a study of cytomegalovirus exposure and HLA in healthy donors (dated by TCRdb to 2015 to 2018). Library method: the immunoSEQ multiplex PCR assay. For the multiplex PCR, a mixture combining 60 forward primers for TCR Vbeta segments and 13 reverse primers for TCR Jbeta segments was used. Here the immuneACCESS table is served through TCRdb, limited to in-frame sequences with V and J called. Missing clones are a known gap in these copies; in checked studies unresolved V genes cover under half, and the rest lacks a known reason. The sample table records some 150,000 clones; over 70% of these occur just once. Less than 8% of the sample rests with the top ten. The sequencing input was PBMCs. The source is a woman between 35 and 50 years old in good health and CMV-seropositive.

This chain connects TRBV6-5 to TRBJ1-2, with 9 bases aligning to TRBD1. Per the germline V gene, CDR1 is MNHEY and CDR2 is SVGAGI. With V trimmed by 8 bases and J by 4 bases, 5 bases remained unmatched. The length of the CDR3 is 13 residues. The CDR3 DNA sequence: TGTGCCAGCGGAGACAGGGGGATCTATGGCTACACCTTC. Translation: CASGDRGIYGYTF.

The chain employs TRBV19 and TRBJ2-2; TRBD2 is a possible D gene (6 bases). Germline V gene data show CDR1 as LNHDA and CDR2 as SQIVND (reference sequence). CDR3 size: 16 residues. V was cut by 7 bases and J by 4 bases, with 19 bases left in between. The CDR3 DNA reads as TGTGCCAGTACCCACCCTGGAGGGGCCGGCACCGGGGAGCTGTTTTTT. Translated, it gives CASTHPGGAGTGELFF.

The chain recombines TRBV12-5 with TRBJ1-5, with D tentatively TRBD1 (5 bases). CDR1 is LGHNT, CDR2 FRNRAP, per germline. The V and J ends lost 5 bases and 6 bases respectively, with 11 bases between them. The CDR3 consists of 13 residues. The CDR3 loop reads CASGPGGTQPQHF. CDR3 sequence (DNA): TGTGCTAGTGGTCCGGGGGGGACTCAGCCCCAGCATTTT.

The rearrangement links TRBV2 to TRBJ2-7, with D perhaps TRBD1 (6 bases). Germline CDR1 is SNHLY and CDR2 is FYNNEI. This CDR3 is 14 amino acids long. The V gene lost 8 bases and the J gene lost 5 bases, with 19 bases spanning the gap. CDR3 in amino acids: CASRWGAGADEQYF. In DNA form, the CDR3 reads TGTGCCAGCCGCTGGGGAGCAGGGGCGGACGAGCAGTACTTC.

The CDR3 loop reads CASSEENYGYTF. The CDR3, as DNA: TGTGCCAGCAGTGAGGAGAACTATGGCTACACCTTC. V gene TRBV2 combines with J gene TRBJ1-2; no clear D gene. The CDR3 loop spans 12 amino acids. The ends were cut back, 3 bases at V and 2 bases at J, with 4 bases in the middle. Germline V gene lookup returns CDR1 SNHLY and CDR2 FYNNEI.

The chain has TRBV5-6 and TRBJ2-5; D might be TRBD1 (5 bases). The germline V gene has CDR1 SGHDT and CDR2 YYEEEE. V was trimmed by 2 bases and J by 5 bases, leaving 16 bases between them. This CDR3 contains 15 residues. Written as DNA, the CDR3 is TGTGCCAGCAGCTTAGGCCAGGGCAGTTGGGAGACCCAGTACTTC. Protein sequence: CASSLGQGSWETQYF.

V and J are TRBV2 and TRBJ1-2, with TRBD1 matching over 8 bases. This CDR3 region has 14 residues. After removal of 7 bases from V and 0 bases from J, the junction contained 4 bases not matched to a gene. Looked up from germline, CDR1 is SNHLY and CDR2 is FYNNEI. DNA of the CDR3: TGTGCCAGCAAGGACAGGGCCACTAACTATGGCTACACCTTC. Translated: CASKDRATNYGYTF.

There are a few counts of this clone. This CDR3 reads CASSYTMGYEQYF. The CDR3 coding sequence is TGTGCCAGCAGTTACACTATGGGCTACGAGCAGTACTTC. V usage is TRBV6-6 and J usage is TRBJ2-7; the D is unclear. Trimming cost V 2 bases and J 3 bases, with 8 bases left between them. Per germline, CDR1 MNHNY and CDR2 SVGAGI (reference sequence). The CDR3 contains 13 residues.

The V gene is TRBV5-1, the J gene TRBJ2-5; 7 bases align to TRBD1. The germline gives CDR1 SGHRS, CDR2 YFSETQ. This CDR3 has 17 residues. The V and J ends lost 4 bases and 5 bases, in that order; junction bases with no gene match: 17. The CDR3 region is CASSRPRTGYEVETQYF. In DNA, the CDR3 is TGCGCCAGCAGCCGCCCCCGGACAGGTTACGAAGTGGAGACCCAGTACTTC. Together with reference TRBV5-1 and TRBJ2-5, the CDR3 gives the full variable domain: KAGVTQTPRYLIKTRGQQVTLSCSPISGHRSVSWYQQTPGQGLQFLFEYFSETQRNKGNFPGRFSGRQFSNSRSEMNVSTLELGDSALYLCASSRPRTGYEVETQYFGPGTRLLVL.

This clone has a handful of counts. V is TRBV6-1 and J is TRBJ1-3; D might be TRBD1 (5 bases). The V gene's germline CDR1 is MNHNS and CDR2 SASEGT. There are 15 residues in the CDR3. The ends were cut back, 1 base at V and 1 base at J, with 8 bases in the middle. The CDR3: CASSEDRYSGNTIYF. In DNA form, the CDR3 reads TGTGCCAGCAGTGAAGACAGGTATTCTGGAAACACCATATATTTT.

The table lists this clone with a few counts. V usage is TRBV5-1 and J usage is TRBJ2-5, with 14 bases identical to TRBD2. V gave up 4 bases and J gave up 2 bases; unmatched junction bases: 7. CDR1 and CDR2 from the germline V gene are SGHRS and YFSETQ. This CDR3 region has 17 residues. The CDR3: CASSTGLAGGWQETQYF. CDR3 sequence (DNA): TGCGCCAGCAGCACCGGACTAGCGGGGGGATGGCAAGAGACCCAGTACTTC. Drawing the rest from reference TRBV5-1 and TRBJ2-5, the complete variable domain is KAGVTQTPRYLIKTRGQQVTLSCSPISGHRSVSWYQQTPGQGLQFLFEYFSETQRNKGNFPGRFSGRQFSNSRSEMNVSTLELGDSALYLCASSTGLAGGWQETQYFGPGTRLLVL.

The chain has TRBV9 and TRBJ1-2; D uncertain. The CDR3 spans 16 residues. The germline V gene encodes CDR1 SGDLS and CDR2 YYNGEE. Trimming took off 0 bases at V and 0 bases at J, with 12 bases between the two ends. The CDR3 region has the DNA TGTGCCAGCAGCGTAGGAGGGAGTACAGCTAACTATGGCTACACCTTC. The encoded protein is CASSVGGSTANYGYTF.